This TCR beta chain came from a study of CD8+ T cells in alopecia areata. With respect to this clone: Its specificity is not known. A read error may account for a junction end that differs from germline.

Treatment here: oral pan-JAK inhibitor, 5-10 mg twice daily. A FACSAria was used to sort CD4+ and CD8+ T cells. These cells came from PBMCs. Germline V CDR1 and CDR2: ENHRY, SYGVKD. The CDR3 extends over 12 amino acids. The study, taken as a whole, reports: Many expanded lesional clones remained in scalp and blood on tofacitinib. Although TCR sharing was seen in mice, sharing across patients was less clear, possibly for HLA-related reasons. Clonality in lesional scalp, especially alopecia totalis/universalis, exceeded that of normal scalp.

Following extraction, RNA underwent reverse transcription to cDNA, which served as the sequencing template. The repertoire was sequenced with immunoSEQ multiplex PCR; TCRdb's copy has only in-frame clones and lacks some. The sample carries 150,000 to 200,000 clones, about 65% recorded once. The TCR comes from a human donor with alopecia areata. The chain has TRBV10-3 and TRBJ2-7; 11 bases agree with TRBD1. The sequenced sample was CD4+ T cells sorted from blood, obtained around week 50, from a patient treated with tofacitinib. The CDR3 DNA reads TGTGCCATCAGTGGGGACAGGGGGAGGGTCCACTTC. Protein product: CAISGDRGRVHF.